This entry lists 6 T cell receptor beta chains sequenced from one sample in a study of cytomegalovirus exposure and HLA in healthy donors (dated by TCRdb to 2015 to 2018). The method was the immunoSEQ multiplex PCR assay. The multiplex PCR relied on a mix of 60 forward primers for TCR Vbeta segments and 13 reverse primers for TCR Jbeta segments. What TCRdb holds here is the immuneACCESS table cut down to in-frame rearrangements. Part of the clones is not present; checked against another copy, under half of the missing clones reflect an unresolved V gene, and the others are unexplained. This sample holds approximately 73,000 clones; about 60% were observed only once. The ten largest account for approximately 5.4% of the sample. Sequences were obtained from PBMCs. The receptors come from a man aged 25-45 years in good health and CMV-seropositive.

The table lists this clone with a few counts. The chain links TRBV7-2 to TRBJ1-1; unclear D gene. CDR3 length: 13 residues. V shed 6 bases and J shed 1 base, with 9 bases lying between them. Germline V gives CDR1 SGHTA, CDR2 FQGNSA. DNA for the CDR3: TGTGCCAGCAGGTGGTTGCGGAACACTGAAGCTTTCTTT. It codes for CASRWLRNTEAFF.

V is TRBV6-5 and J is TRBJ2-2; the match to TRBD1 covers 10 bases. The CDR3 is made up of 14 amino acids. V lost 10 bases and J lost 8; bases outside the gene matches: 10. Germline V lookup: CDR1 MNHEY, CDR2 SVGAGI. The CDR3 reads CATNRDRGEGELFF. DNA of the CDR3: TGTGCCACCAACCGGGACAGGGGCGAGGGGGAGCTGTTTTTT.

V and J are TRBV20-1 and TRBJ2-1; no clear D. The CDR3 runs 11 residues. Germline assignment: CDR1 DFQATT and CDR2 SNEGSKA (reference sequence). Between the trimmed V and J ends, which lost 0 bases and 12 bases, there was a span of 9 bases. The CDR3 spells CSARDTLGQFF. The CDR3 coding sequence is TGCAGTGCTAGAGATACCCTCGGGCAGTTCTTC.

V is TRBV5-1 and J is TRBJ2-3; D perhaps matches TRBD2 (5 bases). The CDR3 is 13 residues long. V was shortened by 6 bases and J by 6 bases, with 14 bases between the two germline ends. Germline V gene lookup returns CDR1 SGHRS and CDR2 YFSETQ. The CDR3: CASMLLGGDTQYF. The DNA for the CDR3 is TGCGCCAGCATGCTGCTTGGCGGGGATACGCAGTATTTT.

The chain couples TRBV7-3 to TRBJ2-2, with a possible D match to TRBD2 (7 bases). This CDR3 spans 16 amino acids. CDR1 is SGHTA, CDR2 FQGTGA, per germline. V lost 6 bases, J lost 2 bases, and 16 bases lay in between. The CDR3, as DNA: TGTGCCAGCAGGGCTATAGGGGGGGACAACACCGGGGAGCTGTTTTTT. Translated: CASRAIGGDNTGELFF.

This chain uses TRBV5-6 with TRBJ1-1; maybe TRBD1 (6 bases). CDR3 size: 13 residues. The germline CDR1 and CDR2 sequences are SGHDT and YYEEEE. V was pared by 5 bases and J by 3 bases, with 11 bases between. The CDR3, as DNA: TGTGCCAGCAGTCGGACAGCATACACTGAAGCTTTCTTT. It encodes CASSRTAYTEAFF.